This TCR beta chain originates from a study of beta chain features in type 1 diabetes. The study's findings and limits: Shortening of TCRB CDR3s, moderate but significant, appeared in all four CD4+ subsets of Type 1 diabetes patients. In patients and controls equally, PCR might favor templates that are shorter. No resolution was reached here on whether HLA type influences TCRB rearrangement.

What was sequenced were expressed TCRB transcripts, since all of the isolated RNA had been reverse transcribed. TCRdb's table, derived via immunoSEQ multiplex PCR, lists solely in-frame clones and lacks some. The sample contains about 650,000 clones, around 11% of which appear only once. The authors sorted CD4+ naive, central memory, regulatory and stem cell-like memory cells via CD45RO/CCR7/CD25/CD127/CD95/CD27. For this clone: The antigen is undetermined. The same CDR3 also results from other DNA sequences found in this sample.

The V gene's germline CDR1 is SGHTA and CDR2 FQGNSA. CDR3 length: 15 amino acids. After removal of 0 bases from V and 2 bases from J, the junction contained 1 base not matched to a gene. This chain uses TRBV7-2 with TRBJ2-7; 10 bases are a match to TRBD1. The sample comprised naive CD4+ T cells from blood. This receptor was obtained from a man aged 25 to 40 with type 1 diabetes. The CDR3 loop reads CASSLAGTGAYEQYF. The CDR3 DNA follows: TGTGCCAGCAGCTTAGCCGGGACAGGGGCCTACGAGCAGTACTTC.